These 5 T cell receptor beta chains originate from one sample sequenced in a study of prognosis after radiotherapy for stage I lung cancer. The authors amplified TCR beta CDR3 from genomic DNA using two-round multiplex PCR. Every TRBV and TRBJ gene had its own specific primer in first-round PCR. TCRdb fed the multiplex PCR reads into MiXCR, producing one record per CDR3 protein. Of some 38,000 distinct CDR3 sequences listed, roughly a quarter are singletons. The sequencing here drew on PBMCs, taken before or after stereotactic body radiation therapy (not recorded which). All receptors derive from a donor at least 50 years old with non-small cell lung cancer.

This rearrangement joins TRBV6-2 or TRBV6-3 to TRBJ2-7, with D possibly matching TRBD2 (5 bases). The V end lost 6 bases, the J end lost 8 bases, and 11 bases lay between the germline ends. The V gene's germline CDR1 is MNHEY and CDR2 SVGEGT. The CDR3 has 11 residues. The CDR3: CASSPGIKQYF. The CDR3 region has the DNA TGTGCCAGCAGCCCCGGGATCAAGCAGTACTTC.

Regarding this clonotype: A much larger clone lies one base from this, so it may be a read error. J is TRBJ2-5 and V is TRBV6-5; either TRBD1 or TRBD2 may supply D (5 bases each). There are 12 residues in the CDR3. With 0 bases removed from V and 10 bases from J, the gap between germline ends came to 9 bases. Germline CDR1 reads MNHEY; CDR2 reads SVGAGI. The CDR3 is CASSYSGVVQYF. CDR3 DNA: TGTGCCAGCAGTTACTCGGGGGTTGTCCAGTACTTC.

In this sample, this clonotype turned up many times. This rearrangement joins TRBV7-2 to TRBJ2-7; TRBD2 matches at 7 bases. Per germline, CDR1 SGHTA and CDR2 FQGNSA. The V segment lost 5 bases and the J segment 0 bases; nucleotides outside the gene matches: 10. The CDR3 is 16 residues long. The DNA for the CDR3 is TGTGCCAGCAGCGCCTTTCTGCGGGGGACCTCCTACGAGCAGTACTTC. Translating it yields CASSAFLRGTSYEQYF.

Concerning this clonotype itself: With a much larger clone just one base away, this may be a read error. This chain connects TRBV6-1 to TRBJ1-4; tentative D call: TRBD1 (6 bases). Trimming stripped 7 bases from V and 2 bases from J, with 14 bases between. This CDR3 spans 15 amino acids. CDR1 is MNHNS, CDR2 SASEGT, per germline. The CDR3 coding sequence is TGTGCCAGCATTAAGACCAGGGGTACTAATGAAAAACTGTTTTTT. Translating it yields CASIKTRGTNEKLFF.

This clonotype was counted many times. This rearrangement joins TRBV3-1 to TRBJ2-1; D remains ambiguous. Trimming removed 2 bases from V and 10 bases from J, with 15 bases in between. CDR3 length: 14 amino acids. Germline lookup yields CDR1 LGHDT and CDR2 YNNKEL (reference sequence). The CDR3 sequence is CASSQSPSRGEQFF. CDR3 DNA sequence: TGTGCCAGCAGCCAAAGCCCCTCTAGAGGCGAGCAGTTCTTC.